The clone carrying this TCR beta chain was seen just once. V lost 7 bases and J lost 1; bases outside the gene matches: 6. This CDR3 contains 15 residues. Germline CDR1 reads MNHEY; CDR2 reads SMNVEV (reference sequence). In the original processing: Amplification from reference gene primers served as the basis for estimated nucleated cell counts. The data were produced by immunoSEQ multiplex PCR, yet TCRdb's version contains in-frame clones alone and is incomplete. V, J and clone size are taken as reported in that table, and D and trimming were inferred from the DNA itself. Of fewer than 250,000 clones listed, about 83% are singletons. These data are taken from a study of blood T cell repertoires in COVID-19. Looking at the study overall: Samples taken during acute and convalescent COVID-19 were collected in the United States, Italy and Spain. T cells, B-cell-depleted T cells, or PBMCs provided the cDNA or gDNA that served as material.

Sequenced material: peripheral blood. The J gene is TRBJ1-2, the V gene TRBV27, with TRBD1 matching over 10 bases. The receptor was derived from a human donor in a cohort sampled during active COVID-19. CDR3 DNA: TGTGCCAGCACTAGACAGGGGGCTGGTAACTATGGCTACACCTTC. Its protein is CASTRQGAGNYGYTF.